The clone carrying this TCR beta chain was observed once. This entry comes from a study of blood T cell repertoires in COVID-19. The wider study: Some COVID-19 samples were acute and others convalescent; all came from the United States, Italy and Spain. PBMCs, B-cell-depleted T cells, or T cells were the source of the cDNA or gDNA that made up the material.

In the authors' methods: From reference gene primer amplification, estimates of nucleated cell counts were derived. Produced via immunoSEQ multiplex PCR; TCRdb's table is partial and in-frame only. V and J calls and clone size follow that table, whereas D and trimming were derived from the DNA. This table has some 35,000 clones, over 70% appearing once. CDR3 size: 14 residues. Per germline, CDR1 MNHNY and CDR2 SVGAGI (reference sequence). V lost 6 bases to trimming and J lost 3 bases, with 15 bases between them. The chain employs TRBV6-6 and TRBJ2-7; D is uncertain. This TCR came from a man aged 80 or over with acute or convalescent COVID-19. Specimen: peripheral blood. CDR3 region: CASRSRRNGYEQYF. CDR3 in DNA: TGTGCCAGCAGGTCTCGGAGAAATGGCTACGAGCAGTACTTC.